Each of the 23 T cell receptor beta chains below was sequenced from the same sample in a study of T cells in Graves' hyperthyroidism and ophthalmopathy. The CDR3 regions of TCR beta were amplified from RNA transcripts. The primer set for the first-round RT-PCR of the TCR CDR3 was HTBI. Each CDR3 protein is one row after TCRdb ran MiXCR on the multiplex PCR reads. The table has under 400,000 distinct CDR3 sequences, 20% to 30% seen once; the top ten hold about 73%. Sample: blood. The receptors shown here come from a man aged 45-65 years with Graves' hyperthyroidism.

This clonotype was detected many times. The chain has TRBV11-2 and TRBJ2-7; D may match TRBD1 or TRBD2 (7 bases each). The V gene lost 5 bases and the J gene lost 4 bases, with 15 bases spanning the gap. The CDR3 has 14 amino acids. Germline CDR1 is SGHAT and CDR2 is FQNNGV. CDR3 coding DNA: TGTGCCAGCAGCCAACCCAGGGGGGGGTACGAGCAGTACTTC. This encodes CASSQPRGGYEQYF.

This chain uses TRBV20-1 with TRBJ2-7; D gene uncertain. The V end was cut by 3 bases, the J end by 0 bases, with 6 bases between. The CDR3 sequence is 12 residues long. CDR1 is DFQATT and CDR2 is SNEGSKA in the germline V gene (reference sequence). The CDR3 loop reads CSARRGSYEQYF. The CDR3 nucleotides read TGCAGTGCTAGGAGAGGCTCCTACGAGCAGTACTTC.

CDR3 protein: CASTTYREIDPSTTYEQYF. The CDR3 nucleotides are TGTGCCAGCACCACCTACAGGGAGATAGACCCATCAACGACCTACGAGCAGTACTTC. This chain joins TRBV28 and TRBJ2-7, with a possible D match to TRBD1 (6 bases). The CDR3 length is 19 residues. Germline-derived CDR1 and CDR2 are MDHEN and SYDVKM. Trimming removed 7 bases at V and 2 bases at J, with 30 bases between.

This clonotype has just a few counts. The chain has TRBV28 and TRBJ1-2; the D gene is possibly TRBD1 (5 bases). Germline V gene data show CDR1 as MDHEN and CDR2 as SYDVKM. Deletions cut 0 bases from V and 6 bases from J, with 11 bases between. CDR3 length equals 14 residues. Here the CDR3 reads CASSLWTDEDGYTF. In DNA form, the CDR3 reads TGTGCCAGCAGTTTATGGACAGATGAGGATGGCTACACCTTC.

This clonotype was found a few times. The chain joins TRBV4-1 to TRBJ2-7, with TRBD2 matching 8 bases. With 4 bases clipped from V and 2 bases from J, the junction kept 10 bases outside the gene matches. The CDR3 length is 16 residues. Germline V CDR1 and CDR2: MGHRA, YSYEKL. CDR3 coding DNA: TGCGCCAGCAGCCCCTCTGAGCGGGAGTCTGCCTACGAGCAGTACTTC. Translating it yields CASSPSERESAYEQYF.

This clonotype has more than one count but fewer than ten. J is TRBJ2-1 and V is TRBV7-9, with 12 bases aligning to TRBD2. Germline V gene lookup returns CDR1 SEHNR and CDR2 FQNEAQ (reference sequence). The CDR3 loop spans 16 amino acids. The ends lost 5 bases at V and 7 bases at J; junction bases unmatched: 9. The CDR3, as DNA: TGTGCCAGCAGCCAAGATCTCGGGACTAGCGGGAATGAGCAGTTCTTC. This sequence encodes CASSQDLGTSGNEQFF.

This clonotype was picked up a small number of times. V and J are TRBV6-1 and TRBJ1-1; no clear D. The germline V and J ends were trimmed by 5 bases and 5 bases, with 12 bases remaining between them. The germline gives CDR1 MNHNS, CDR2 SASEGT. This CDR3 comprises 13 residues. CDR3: CASSKHVGTEAFF. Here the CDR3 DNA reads TGTGCCAGCAGTAAACATGTGGGGACTGAAGCTTTCTTT.

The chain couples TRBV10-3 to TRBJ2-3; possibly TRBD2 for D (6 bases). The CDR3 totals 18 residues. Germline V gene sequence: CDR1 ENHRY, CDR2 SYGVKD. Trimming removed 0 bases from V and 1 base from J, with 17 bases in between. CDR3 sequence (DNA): TGTGCCATCAGTGAGTCGTATAGGGGAGGCGGCGGCACAGATACGCAGTATTTT. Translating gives CAISESYRGGGGTDTQYF.

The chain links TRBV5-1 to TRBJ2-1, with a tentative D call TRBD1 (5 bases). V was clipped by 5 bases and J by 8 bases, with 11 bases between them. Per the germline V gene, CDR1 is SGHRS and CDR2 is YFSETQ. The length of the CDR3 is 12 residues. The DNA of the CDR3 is TGCGCCAGCAGATTTCAGGGTGATGAGCAGTTCTTC. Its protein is CASRFQGDEQFF.

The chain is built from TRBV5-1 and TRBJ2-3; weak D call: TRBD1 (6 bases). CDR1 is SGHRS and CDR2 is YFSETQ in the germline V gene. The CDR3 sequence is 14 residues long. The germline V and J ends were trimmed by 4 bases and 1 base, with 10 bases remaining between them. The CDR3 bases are TGCGCCAGCAGCGGACAGACAGGCACAGATACGCAGTATTTT. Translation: CASSGQTGTDTQYF.

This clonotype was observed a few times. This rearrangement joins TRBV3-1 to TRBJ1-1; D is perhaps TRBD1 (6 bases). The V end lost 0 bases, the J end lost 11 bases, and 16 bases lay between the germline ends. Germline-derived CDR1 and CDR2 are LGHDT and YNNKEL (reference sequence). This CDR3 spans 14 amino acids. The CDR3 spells CASSQDWGGRAAFF. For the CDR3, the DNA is TGTGCCAGCAGCCAAGATTGGGGGGGGCGCGCGGCTTTCTTT.

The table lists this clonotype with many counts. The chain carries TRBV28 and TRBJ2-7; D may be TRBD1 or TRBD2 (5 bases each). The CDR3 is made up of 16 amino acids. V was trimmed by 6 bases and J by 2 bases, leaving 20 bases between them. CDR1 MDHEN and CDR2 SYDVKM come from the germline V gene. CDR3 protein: CASRAWGGPTAYEQYF. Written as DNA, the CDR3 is TGTGCCAGCAGGGCATGGGGCGGGCCCACCGCCTACGAGCAGTACTTC.

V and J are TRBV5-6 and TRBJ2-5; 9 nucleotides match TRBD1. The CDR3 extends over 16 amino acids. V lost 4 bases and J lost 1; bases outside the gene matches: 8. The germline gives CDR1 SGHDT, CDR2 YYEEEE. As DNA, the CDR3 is TGTGCCAGCAGCCCCCCCGGGACAGGGATCCAAGAGACCCAGTACTTC. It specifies CASSPPGTGIQETQYF.

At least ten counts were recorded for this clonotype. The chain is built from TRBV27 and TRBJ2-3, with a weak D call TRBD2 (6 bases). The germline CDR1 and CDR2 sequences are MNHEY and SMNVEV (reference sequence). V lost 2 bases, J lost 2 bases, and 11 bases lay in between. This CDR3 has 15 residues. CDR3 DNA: TGTGCCAGCAGTTTAACTGGACTACCCACAGATACGCAGTATTTT. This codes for CASSLTGLPTDTQYF.

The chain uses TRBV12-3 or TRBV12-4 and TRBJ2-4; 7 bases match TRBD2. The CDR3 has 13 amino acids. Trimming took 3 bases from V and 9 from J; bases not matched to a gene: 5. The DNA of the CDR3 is TGTGCCAGCAGTTTTCGGGAGGCGGGCATTCAGTACTTC. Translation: CASSFREAGIQYF.

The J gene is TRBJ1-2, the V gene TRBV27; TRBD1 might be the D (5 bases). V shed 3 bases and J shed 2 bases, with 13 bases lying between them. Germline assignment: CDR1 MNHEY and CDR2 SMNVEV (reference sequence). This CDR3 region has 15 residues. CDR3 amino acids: CASSFSGAGNYGYTF. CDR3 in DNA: TGTGCCAGCAGTTTTAGCGGGGCCGGAAACTATGGCTACACCTTC.

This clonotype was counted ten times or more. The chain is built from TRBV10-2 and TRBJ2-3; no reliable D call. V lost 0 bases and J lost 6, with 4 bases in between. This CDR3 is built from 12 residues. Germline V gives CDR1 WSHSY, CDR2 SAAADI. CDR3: CASSESTDTQYF. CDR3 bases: TGCGCCAGCAGTGAGTCAACCGATACGCAGTATTTT.

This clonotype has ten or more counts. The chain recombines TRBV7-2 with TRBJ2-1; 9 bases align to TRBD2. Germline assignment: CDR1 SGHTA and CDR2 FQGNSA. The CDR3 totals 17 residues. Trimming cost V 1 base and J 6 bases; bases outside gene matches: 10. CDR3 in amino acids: CASSLGGGSGSGNEQFF. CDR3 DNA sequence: TGTGCCAGCAGCTTAGGGGGGGGTAGCGGGAGTGGCAATGAGCAGTTCTTC.

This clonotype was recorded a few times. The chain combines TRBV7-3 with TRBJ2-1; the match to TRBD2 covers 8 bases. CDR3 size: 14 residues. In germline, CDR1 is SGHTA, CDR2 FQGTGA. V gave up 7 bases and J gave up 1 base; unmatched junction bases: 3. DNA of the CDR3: TGTGCCAGCAAGAGCGGGAGTTCCTACAATGAGCAGTTCTTC. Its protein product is CASKSGSSYNEQFF.

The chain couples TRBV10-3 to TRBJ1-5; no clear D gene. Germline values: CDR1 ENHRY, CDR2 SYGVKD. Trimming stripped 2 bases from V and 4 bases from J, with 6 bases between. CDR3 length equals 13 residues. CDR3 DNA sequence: TGTGCCATCAGTGAGGCCTTGAATCAGCCCCAGCATTTT. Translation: CAISEALNQPQHF.

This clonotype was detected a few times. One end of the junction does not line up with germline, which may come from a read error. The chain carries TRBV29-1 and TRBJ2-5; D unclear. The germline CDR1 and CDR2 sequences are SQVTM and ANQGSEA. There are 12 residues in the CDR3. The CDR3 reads CSVDKGQETQYF. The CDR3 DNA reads TGCAGCGTCGATAAGGGCCAAGAGACTCAGTACTTC.

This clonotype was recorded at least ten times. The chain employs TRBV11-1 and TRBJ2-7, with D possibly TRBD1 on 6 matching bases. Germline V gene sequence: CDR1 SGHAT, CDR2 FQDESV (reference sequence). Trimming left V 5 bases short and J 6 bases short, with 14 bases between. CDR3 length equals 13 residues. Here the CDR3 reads CASSSGGLGEQYF. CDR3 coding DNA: TGTGCCAGCAGCAGTGGGGGCTTGGGCGAGCAGTACTTC. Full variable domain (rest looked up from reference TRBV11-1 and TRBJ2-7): EAEVAQSPRYKITEKSQAVAFWCDPISGHATLYWYRQILGQGPELLVQFQDESVVDDSQLPKDRFSAERLKGVDSTLKIQPAELGDSAMYLCASSSGGLGEQYFGPGTRLTVT.

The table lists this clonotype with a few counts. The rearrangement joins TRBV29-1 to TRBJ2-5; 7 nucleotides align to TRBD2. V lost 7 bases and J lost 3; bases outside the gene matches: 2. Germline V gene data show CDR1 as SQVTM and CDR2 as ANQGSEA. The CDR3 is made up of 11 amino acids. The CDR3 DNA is TGCAGCGGGGCGGGAGAAGAGACCCAGTACTTC. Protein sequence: CSGAGEETQYF.